These 26 T cell receptor beta chains came from one sample sequenced in a study of blood T cell repertoires in COVID-19. Assay: immunoSEQ multiplex PCR; the TCRdb copy retains only in-frame clones and omits some. Altogether around 130,000 clones are present, around 78% being singletons, with the ten largest covering 10% to 11%. Material for sequencing was peripheral blood. The receptor set was obtained from a human donor in a cohort sampled during active COVID-19.

This clone was observed a single time. V gene TRBV4-1 combines with J gene TRBJ1-4; weak D call: TRBD1 (5 bases). Germline-derived CDR1 and CDR2 are MGHRA and YSYEKL. This CDR3 has 14 residues. Between the trimmed V and J ends, which lost 1 base and 5 bases, there was a span of 8 bases. The CDR3 DNA is TGCGCCAGCAGCCAAGCGCAGGGAAATGAAAAACTGTTTTTT. Translated: CASSQAQGNEKLFF.

V and J are TRBV27 and TRBJ1-2; 8 bases map to TRBD1. Germline V gene data show CDR1 as MNHEY and CDR2 as SMNVEV (reference sequence). This CDR3 has 14 amino acids. V shed 6 bases and J 3 bases; nucleotides not matched to a gene: 6. The DNA for the CDR3 is TGTGCCAGCAGCCCTTACAGGGGGGACTATGGCTACACCTTC. It codes for CASSPYRGDYGYTF.

CDR3 sequence (DNA): TGCGCCAGCAGCCAAGCGTCCGGGACAGGCGATCAGCCCCAGCATTTT. It codes for CASSQASGTGDQPQHF. This chain joins TRBV4-1 and TRBJ1-5; 8 bases match TRBD1. CDR1 is MGHRA and CDR2 is YSYEKL in the germline V gene. The CDR3 has 16 amino acids. V trimming: 1 base; J trimming: 5 bases; junction bases outside the gene matches: 7.

The genes are TRBV5-6 and TRBJ2-7, with unresolved D. Germline CDR1 is SGHDT and CDR2 is YYEEEE. The CDR3 sequence is 13 residues long. V was trimmed by 2 bases and J by 2 bases, leaving 8 bases between them. The CDR3 DNA sequence: TGTGCCAGCAGCTTTACTTCCACCTACGAGCAGTACTTC. As protein: CASSFTSTYEQYF.

The V and J genes are TRBV5-1 and TRBJ2-1, with D perhaps matching TRBD2 (7 bases). Trimming took off 5 bases at V and 8 bases at J, with 11 bases between the two ends. CDR3 size: 12 residues. In germline, CDR1 is SGHRS, CDR2 YFSETQ. The CDR3 DNA reads as TGCGCCAGCAGGGGGGGGGCCTATGAGCAGTTCTTC. As protein: CASRGGAYEQFF.

This chain uses TRBV9 with TRBJ2-5, with D possibly matching TRBD2 (5 bases). Trimming stripped 7 bases from V and 0 bases from J, with 10 bases between. The CDR3 covers 13 residues. Per germline, CDR1 SGDLS and CDR2 YYNGEE. CDR3 nucleotide sequence: TGTGCCAGCCAGAGAGGGTACCAAGAGACCCAGTACTTC. It translates to CASQRGYQETQYF. Combining the CDR3 with reference TRBV9 and TRBJ2-5 gives the whole variable domain DSGVTQTPKHLITATGQRVTLRCSPRSGDLSVYWYQQSLDQGLQFLIQYYNGEERAKGNILERFSAQQFPDLHSELNLSSLELGDSALYFCASQRGYQETQYFGPGTRLLVL.

This clone was recorded once. This sequence joins TRBV28 and TRBJ2-7; the D gene is possibly TRBD1 (7 bases). This CDR3 spans 16 amino acids. Trimming left V 7 bases short and J 7 bases short, with 26 bases between. CDR1 MDHEN and CDR2 SYDVKM come from the germline V gene. The CDR3 here is CASNAYSGGGRREQYF. As DNA, the CDR3 is TGTGCCAGCAACGCTTACTCAGGAGGGGGCCGTAGAGAGCAGTACTTC.

V usage is TRBV7-2 and J usage is TRBJ1-5, with 12 bases matching TRBD1. Trimming at V came to 4 bases and at J to 6 bases, leaving 7 bases not matched to a gene. This CDR3 comprises 16 residues. Per germline, CDR1 SGHTA and CDR2 FQGNSA. The CDR3 protein is CASSSPGQGAVQPQHF. The CDR3 DNA reads as TGTGCCAGCAGCTCGCCGGGACAGGGGGCGGTTCAGCCCCAGCATTTT.

This clone was seen more than once but under ten times. V usage is TRBV10-2 and J usage is TRBJ1-1; D might be TRBD1 (6 bases). This CDR3 is 13 amino acids long. V shed 4 bases and J shed 6 bases, with 12 bases lying between them. The V gene's germline CDR1 is WSHSY and CDR2 SAAADI. The CDR3 loop is CASSGAGDAEAFF. The CDR3 coding sequence is TGCGCCAGCAGTGGAGCAGGGGACGCTGAAGCTTTCTTT.

This clone was counted only a few times. The J gene is TRBJ1-2, the V gene TRBV19; a weak D match, TRBD1 (5 bases). The CDR3 consists of 16 residues. V was cut by 5 bases and J by 3 bases, with 19 bases left in between. Germline V lookup: CDR1 LNHDA, CDR2 SQIVND (reference sequence). CDR3 amino acids: CASSLASGTRYYGYTF. Written as DNA, the CDR3 is TGTGCCAGTAGTCTCGCCTCCGGGACTCGCTACTATGGCTACACCTTC.

A few counts support this clone. This chain uses TRBV9 with TRBJ1-1; a weak D match, TRBD1 (5 bases). The V end was cut by 7 bases, the J end by 4 bases, with 14 bases between. This CDR3 comprises 13 residues. Germline V gene lookup returns CDR1 SGDLS and CDR2 YYNGEE. CDR3 region: CASATGGSTEAFF. In DNA form, the CDR3 reads TGTGCCAGCGCCACCGGGGGGAGCACTGAAGCTTTCTTT.

This chain uses TRBV12-2 with TRBJ1-1; the table's D call, TRBD1, was not checked against the DNA. TRBV12-2 is assigned pseudogene status. This CDR3 contains 14 residues. CDR3 in DNA: TGTGCAAGTCGCTTAGTGGGCCAGAACACTGAAGCTTTCTTT. This gives the protein CASRLVGQNTEAFF.

In its sample, this clone was seen once. The chain links TRBV19 to TRBJ1-2; D is uncertain. Trimming cost V 4 bases and J 0 bases, with 12 bases left between them. From germline, CDR1 is LNHDA and CDR2 SQIVND (reference sequence). The length of the CDR3 is 15 residues. CDR3 sequence: CASSTRRPTNYGYTF. The CDR3 nucleotides read TGTGCCAGTAGTACCCGGCGGCCCACTAACTATGGCTACACCTTC.

J is TRBJ1-6 and V is TRBV2, with 9 bases lining up with TRBD1. The ends lost 10 bases at V and 8 bases at J; junction bases unmatched: 6. CDR1 is SNHLY, CDR2 FYNNEI, per germline. The CDR3 is 13 amino acids. CDR3 loop: CATPGQGDSPLHF. As DNA, the CDR3 is TGTGCCACCCCGGGACAGGGAGATTCACCCCTCCACTTT.

V gene TRBV29-1 combines with J gene TRBJ2-2, with TRBD2 matching 7 bases. Germline V gives CDR1 SQVTM, CDR2 ANQGSEA. The CDR3 is made up of 14 amino acids. Trimming cost V 7 bases and J 1 base; bases outside gene matches: 6. The CDR3 is CSAERGMNTGELFF. Here the CDR3 DNA reads TGCAGCGCCGAGCGGGGCATGAACACCGGGGAGCTGTTTTTT.

The chain is built from TRBV5-6 and TRBJ1-5; D ambiguous. Trimming removed 3 bases from V and 3 bases from J, with 10 bases in between. CDR1 SGHDT and CDR2 YYEEEE come from the germline V gene. The CDR3 length is 14 residues. CDR3 bases: TGTGCCAGCAGCTCCACAGAAACCAATCAGCCCCAGCATTTT. Its translation: CASSSTETNQPQHF. The variable domain in full, completed from reference TRBV5-6 and TRBJ1-5, reads DAGVTQSPTHLIKTRGQQVTLRCSPKSGHDTVSWYQQALGQGPQFIFQYYEEEERQRGNFPDRFSGHQFPNYSSELNVNALLLGDSALYLCASSSTETNQPQHFGDGTRLSIL.

The chain is built from TRBV7-8 and TRBJ1-6; D gene uncertain. Germline V lookup: CDR1 SGHVS, CDR2 FQNEAQ. V lost 7 bases to trimming and J lost 11 bases, with 15 bases between them. The CDR3 covers 13 residues. This CDR3 reads CASTFEGKTPLHF. As DNA, the CDR3 is TGTGCCAGCACTTTCGAGGGTAAAACACCCCTCCACTTT.

The chain joins TRBV3-1 (or the pseudogene TRBV3-2) to TRBJ1-4; 9 bases agree with TRBD1. There are 15 residues in the CDR3. Trimming at V came to 4 bases and at J to 6 bases, leaving 6 bases not matched to a gene. The germline gives CDR1 LGHDT, CDR2 YNNKEL (reference sequence). In DNA, the CDR3 is TGTGCCAGCAGCCGCCGGGACAGGGCGGATGAAAAACTGTTTTTT. Protein sequence: CASSRRDRADEKLFF.

This chain connects TRBV5-6 to TRBJ1-3; D might be TRBD1 (5 bases). Per germline, CDR1 SGHDT and CDR2 YYEEEE. The length of the CDR3 is 15 residues. V gave up 7 bases and J gave up 4 bases, with 18 bases separating them. CDR3 nucleotide sequence: TGTGCCAGCGGGGGGAGGAGTACTGAAGGAAACACCATATATTTT. This gives the protein CASGGRSTEGNTIYF. Using reference TRBV5-6 and TRBJ1-3 for the parts outside the CDR3, the full variable domain is DAGVTQSPTHLIKTRGQQVTLRCSPKSGHDTVSWYQQALGQGPQFIFQYYEEEERQRGNFPDRFSGHQFPNYSSELNVNALLLGDSALYLCASGGRSTEGNTIYFGEGSWLTVV.

The chain links TRBV19 to TRBJ2-5; a possible D gene is TRBD1 (5 bases). Trimming left V 8 bases short and J 2 bases short, with 15 bases between. Per the germline V gene, CDR1 is LNHDA and CDR2 is SQIVND (reference sequence). This CDR3 is 14 amino acids long. CDR3 protein: CASAFDSNQETQYF. The CDR3 region has the DNA TGTGCCAGTGCCTTTGACAGCAATCAAGAGACCCAGTACTTC.

The chain combines TRBV6-5 with TRBJ1-1, with 8 nucleotides matching TRBD1. CDR1 and CDR2 (germline): MNHEY, SVGAGI. The CDR3 consists of 14 residues. Unmatched junction bases numbered 14, after V lost 6 bases and J lost 11 bases. CDR3 nucleotides: TGTGCCAGCAGGGCCGGACAGGGAAGGGGGGTTGCTTTCTTT. Encoded protein: CASRAGQGRGVAFF.

The CDR3 loop reads CSAGNRGKLFF. The CDR3, as DNA: TGCAGTGCGGGGAACAGGGGAAAACTGTTTTTT. The chain carries TRBV20-1 and TRBJ1-4, with TRBD1 matching 7 bases. The CDR3 extends over 11 amino acids. The germline V gene has CDR1 DFQATT and CDR2 SNEGSKA (reference sequence). Trimming cost V 6 bases and J 10 bases; bases outside gene matches: 5.

The V gene is TRBV24-1, the J gene TRBJ2-1; 12 bases match TRBD2. The CDR3 has 17 amino acids. J was trimmed by 5 bases and V by 3 bases; bases with no gene match: 7. The germline gives CDR1 KGHDR, CDR2 SFDVKD. The CDR3 bases are TGTGCCACCAGTGATCGCCCACGACTAGCGGGGGACAATGAGCAGTTCTTC. Protein: CATSDRPRLAGDNEQFF.

The chain couples TRBV13 to TRBJ2-7; 8 positions match TRBD2. The CDR3 contains 14 residues. The germline gives CDR1 PRHDT, CDR2 FYEKMQ (reference sequence). V lost 5 bases to trimming and J lost 6 bases; unmatched junction nucleotides: 9. CDR3 in amino acids: CASSPERGSSEQYF. CDR3 nucleotides: TGTGCCAGCAGCCCAGAGCGGGGGTCCAGCGAGCAGTACTTC.

The chain is built from TRBV2 and TRBJ2-7; 9 bases map to TRBD1. Germline values: CDR1 SNHLY, CDR2 FYNNEI. The CDR3 sequence is 14 residues long. V lost 4 bases to trimming and J lost 6 bases; unmatched junction nucleotides: 7. In DNA, the CDR3 is TGTGCCAGCAGTGCCGCCGACAGGGGGGGCGAGCAGTACTTC. Protein: CASSAADRGGEQYF.

A single count supports this clone. The V and J genes are TRBV4-1 and TRBJ2-2; 7 bases fit TRBD1. The germline CDR1 and CDR2 sequences are MGHRA and YSYEKL. Trimming took 3 bases from V and 2 from J; bases not matched to a gene: 12. CDR3 size: 18 residues. The CDR3 sequence: CASSHPTGTEKNTGELFF. The DNA of the CDR3 is TGCGCCAGCAGCCATCCGACAGGGACCGAAAAAAACACCGGGGAGCTGTTTTTT.